Detailed here is one T cell receptor beta chain. Its antigen is unknown. The PCR employed 60 Vbeta primers together with 13 Jbeta primers. TCRdb keeps only in-frame clones here, not all; method: immunoSEQ multiplex PCR. Of about 150,000 clones in the sample, roughly 73% were seen once. Per the germline V gene, CDR1 is GTSNPN and CDR2 is SVGIG (reference sequence). V gave up 6 bases and J gave up 2 bases, with 17 bases separating them. The CDR3 sequence is 14 residues long. This entry belongs to a study of cytomegalovirus exposure and HLA in healthy donors. The study's findings and limits: In a later analysis, a missense DCLRE1C variant was linked to TCR beta V- and J-gene trimming.

This clonotype was obtained from a woman aged 25 to 39 in good health and CMV-seronegative. Material for sequencing was PBMCs. The V and J genes are TRBV30 and TRBJ2-7; possible D gene TRBD1, 6 bases. This chain's CDR3 is CACRPGTTPYEQYF. The CDR3 nucleotides are TGTGCCTGCCGCCCCGGGACAACACCCTACGAGCAGTACTTC.